The 9 T cell receptor beta chains presented below share a single source sample, sequenced in a study of CD8+CD57+ T cells in acquired aplastic anemia. The TCR beta profiling, which covered VDJ combination and CDR3 sequence, was carried out using genomic DNA as the template. TCRdb recomputed calls from the reads with MiXCR, one row per CDR3 protein. The sample includes under 200,000 distinct CDR3 sequences, around half of them seen just once. Patients who underwent sequencing had shown CD8+CD57+ cell expansion by flow cytometry. Sequences were obtained from sorted CD4+, CD8+, or CD8+CD57+ T cells (not recorded which) from PBMCs. The receptors were gathered from a human donor with aplastic anemia.

The chain recombines TRBV20-1 with TRBJ2-5, with 16 bases fitting TRBD2. With V trimmed by 3 bases and J by 5 bases, 9 bases remained unmatched. From germline, CDR1 is DFQATT and CDR2 SNEGSKA (reference sequence). The CDR3 totals 17 residues. The chain's CDR3 is CSASAGTSGRGRETQYF. The CDR3 DNA reads TGCAGTGCTAGCGCCGGGACTAGCGGGAGGGGTAGGGAGACCCAGTACTTC.

The sample holds many counts of this clonotype. The J gene is TRBJ1-2, the V gene TRBV4-1; D may be TRBD1 (5 bases). Deletions cut 0 bases from V and 4 bases from J, with 18 bases between. The germline V gene encodes CDR1 MGHRA and CDR2 YSYEKL. The CDR3 loop spans 17 amino acids. The CDR3 loop reads CASSQEGGGGHGYGYTF. CDR3 DNA: TGCGCCAGCAGCCAAGAAGGCGGGGGAGGGCATGGCTATGGCTACACCTTC.

This clonotype was counted ten times or more. The gene calls are TRBV15 and TRBJ1-1; D gene unclear. The V end lost 0 bases, the J end lost 0 bases, and 2 bases lay between the germline ends. The CDR3 sequence is 13 residues long. Germline lookup yields CDR1 LNHNV and CDR2 YYDKDF (reference sequence). The CDR3 DNA follows: TGTGCCACCAGCAGAGACTTGAACACTGAAGCTTTCTTT. Translating gives CATSRDLNTEAFF.

This clonotype turned up a few times. The chain couples TRBV15 to TRBJ1-1; D remains ambiguous. CDR1 LNHNV and CDR2 YYDKDF come from the germline V gene (reference sequence). V lost 0 bases, J lost 6 bases, and 8 bases lay in between. CDR3 length: 13 residues. CDR3 in amino acids: CATSRDRPSEAFF. CDR3 DNA sequence: TGTGCCACCAGCAGAGATAGACCATCTGAAGCTTTCTTT.

The chain is built from TRBV5-1 and TRBJ2-1; 7 nucleotides match TRBD1. Germline V gene data show CDR1 as SGHRS and CDR2 as YFSETQ. This CDR3 spans 16 amino acids. J was trimmed by 3 bases and V by 6 bases; bases with no gene match: 12. CDR3 bases: TGCGCCAGCACCCAGACCGGGACAGAGAACTACAATGAGCAGTTCTTC. Translating it yields CASTQTGTENYNEQFF.

The chain is built from TRBV11-2 and TRBJ2-1; TRBD2 matches 10 bases. The CDR3 length is 15 residues. Trimming at V came to 5 bases and at J to 7 bases, leaving 8 bases not matched to a gene. Germline-derived CDR1 and CDR2 are SGHAT and FQNNGV. The CDR3 DNA follows: TGTGCCAGCAGCGTGGCTAGCGGGAGAGGGAATGAGCAGTTCTTC. Translated, it gives CASSVASGRGNEQFF.

At least ten counts were recorded for this clonotype. The chain recombines TRBV20-1 with TRBJ2-3, with 8 positions matching TRBD2. With V trimmed by 1 base and J by 1 base, 13 bases remained unmatched. The germline V gene has CDR1 DFQATT and CDR2 SNEGSKA (reference sequence). The CDR3 has 18 amino acids. The CDR3 sequence is CSARAGLASKVGTDTQYF. The CDR3 DNA reads TGCAGTGCTAGAGCCGGACTAGCCTCGAAGGTGGGCACAGATACGCAGTATTTT.

This clonotype was seen only once. An end of the junction does not agree with germline; a read error may underlie this. The chain recombines TRBV24-1 with TRBJ2-2; D may correspond to TRBD1 or TRBD2 (5 bases each). The CDR3 is 15 residues long. The germline CDR1 and CDR2 sequences are KGHDR and SFDVKD. DNA for the CDR3: TGTGCCACCAGTTACTCGTGGGACCAGACCGGGGAGCTGGTTTTT. This encodes CATSYSWDQTGELVF.

This chain links TRBV15 with TRBJ2-7, with a tentative D call TRBD2 (6 bases). The CDR3 has 18 residues. CDR1 LNHNV and CDR2 YYDKDF come from the germline V gene (reference sequence). The V end lost 3 bases, the J end lost 1 base, and 22 bases lay between the germline ends. Written as DNA, the CDR3 is TGTGCCACCAGCAGCTTGGCGGGACCCACAACCCCATCCTACGAGCAGTACTTC. It specifies CATSSLAGPTTPSYEQYF. The full variable domain, rest sourced from reference TRBV15 and TRBJ2-7, is DAMVIQNPRYQVTQFGKPVTLSCSQTLNHNVMYWYQQKSSQAPKLLFHYYDKDFNNEADTPDNFQSRRPNTSFCFLDIRSPGLGDTAMYLCATSSLAGPTTPSYEQYFGPGTRLTVT.